What follows are 27 T cell receptor beta chains derived from one specimen sequenced in a study of blood T cell repertoires in COVID-19. Here immunoSEQ multiplex PCR was the method, and the copy in TCRdb shows in-frame clones only, minus some. The data contain about 210,000 clones, approximately 90% of them singletons. Sequencing was done on a sample of PBMCs or T cells enriched from blood (not recorded which). Source of these receptors: a woman in her 40s in a cohort exposed to, infected with or recovered from COVID-19 (not recorded which).

The V and J genes are TRBV5-4 and TRBJ2-7, with TRBD1 matching 8 bases. The germline V gene has CDR1 SGHNT and CDR2 YYREEE (reference sequence). V trimming: 4 bases; J trimming: 2 bases; junction bases outside the gene matches: 14. There are 17 residues in the CDR3. CDR3 bases: TGTGCCAGCAGCCTGGTGGGTTGGGACAGGAGTACCTACGAGCAGTACTTC. It codes for CASSLVGWDRSTYEQYF.

This chain connects TRBV4-3 to TRBJ2-7; D remains ambiguous. The ends were cut back, 1 base at V and 4 bases at J, with 11 bases in the middle. CDR1 and CDR2 from the germline V gene are LGHNA and YSLEER. CDR3 length equals 14 residues. In DNA form, the CDR3 reads TGCGCCAGCAGCCAAGGAGCGATCGGGTACGAGCAGTACTTC. Its protein is CASSQGAIGYEQYF.

This rearrangement joins TRBV28 to TRBJ1-5; tentatively, D is TRBD1 (5 bases). V was cut by 5 bases and J by 3 bases, with 11 bases left in between. This CDR3 comprises 14 residues. Germline values: CDR1 MDHEN, CDR2 SYDVKM. The CDR3 region is CASSGRQSNQPQHF. For the CDR3, the DNA is TGTGCCAGCAGTGGACGACAGTCCAATCAGCCCCAGCATTTT.

This clone showed up just a few times. The sample contains more than one DNA sequence encoding this CDR3. This chain uses TRBV14 with TRBJ2-5, with TRBD1 identical over 8 bases. This CDR3 comprises 14 residues. Germline CDR1 reads SGHDN; CDR2 reads FVKESK. V was clipped by 4 bases and J by 4 bases; unmatched bases: 5. CDR3 coding DNA: TGTGCCAGCAGCCCCAGGGGGCGGGGAGAGACCCAGTACTTC. Amino acid sequence: CASSPRGRGETQYF. The complete variable domain, with remaining parts taken from reference TRBV14 and TRBJ2-5, reads EAGVTQFPSHSVIEKGQTVTLRCDPISGHDNLYWYRRVMGKEIKFLLHFVKESKQDESGMPNNRFLAERTGGTYSTLKVQPAELEDSGVYFCASSPRGRGETQYFGPGTRLLVL.

The chain employs TRBV29-1 and TRBJ2-1, with D unclear. CDR3 length: 14 residues. Between the trimmed V and J ends, which lost 0 bases and 3 bases, there was a span of 9 bases. The germline CDR1 and CDR2 sequences are SQVTM and ANQGSEA. CDR3 sequence (DNA): TGCAGCGTTGAAGATTGGGCGATCTACAATGAGCAGTTCTTC. Translated, it gives CSVEDWAIYNEQFF.

This clone was seen more than once but under ten times. The chain joins TRBV9 to TRBJ1-1; D is ambiguous. The CDR3 covers 12 residues. Germline V gene sequence: CDR1 SGDLS, CDR2 YYNGEE. Trimming removed 3 bases at V and 4 bases at J, with 7 bases between. The DNA for the CDR3 is TGTGCCAGCAGCGCCGGAGGCACTGAAGCTTTCTTT. This translates into CASSAGGTEAFF.

The V gene is TRBV5-4, the J gene TRBJ2-2; D may be TRBD1 (6 bases). CDR1 SGHNT and CDR2 YYREEE come from the germline V gene (reference sequence). This CDR3 spans 17 amino acids. Trimming stripped 3 bases from V and 2 bases from J, with 17 bases between. The DNA of the CDR3 is TGTGCCAGCAGCTCGCGGGTGGGGGCTGGTAACACCGGGGAGCTGTTTTTT. This translates into CASSSRVGAGNTGELFF.

The CDR3 loop is CASLGTGVTEAFF. CDR3 DNA: TGTGCCAGCCTCGGGACAGGGGTCACTGAAGCTTTCTTT. The gene calls are TRBV19 and TRBJ1-1, with 10 bases lining up with TRBD1. CDR1 and CDR2 from the germline V gene are LNHDA and SQIVND (reference sequence). There are 13 residues in the CDR3. The V and J ends lost 9 bases and 4 bases, in that order; junction bases with no gene match: 5.

The chain has TRBV19 and TRBJ2-1, with D perhaps TRBD2 (6 bases). The CDR3 runs 14 residues. Germline CDR1 is LNHDA and CDR2 is SQIVND (reference sequence). Trimming took 2 bases from V and 2 from J, leaving 7 bases between them. The CDR3 bases are TGTGCCAGTAGTATACCTAGCGCCTACAATGAGCAGTTCTTC. It specifies CASSIPSAYNEQFF.

This clone showed up just once. The V gene is TRBV27, the J gene TRBJ2-3; 12 bases match TRBD1. The junction had 13 bases not matched to a gene; V was cut back by 10 bases and J by 5 bases. The length of the CDR3 is 16 residues. The germline V gene has CDR1 MNHEY and CDR2 SMNVEV (reference sequence). CDR3 region: CATHFPGQGARDTQYF. The CDR3 nucleotides are TGTGCCACCCATTTCCCGGGACAGGGGGCGCGAGATACGCAGTATTTT.

The V call is TRBV5-4, the J call TRBJ1-4, with D possibly matching TRBD1 (6 bases). Trimming left V 1 base short and J 7 bases short, with 17 bases between. This CDR3 contains 16 residues. CDR1 and CDR2 from the germline V gene are SGHNT and YYREEE (reference sequence). The CDR3 region is CASSLQRQGRGEKLFF. The CDR3 DNA follows: TGTGCCAGCAGCTTGCAGAGGCAGGGGAGGGGTGAAAAACTGTTTTTT. Full variable domain (remainder filled in from reference TRBV5-4 and TRBJ1-4): ETGVTQSPTHLIKTRGQQVTLRCSSQSGHNTVSWYQQALGQGPQFIFQYYREEENGRGNFPPRFSGLQFPNYSSELNVNALELDDSALYLCASSLQRQGRGEKLFFGSGTQLSVL.

The chain recombines TRBV2 with TRBJ2-3, with 11 bases matching TRBD2. Looked up from germline, CDR1 is SNHLY and CDR2 is FYNNEI. There are 15 residues in the CDR3. V lost 6 bases, J lost 2 bases, and 4 bases stayed unmatched. DNA for the CDR3: TGTGCCAGCAGGACTAGCGGGGCCCACACAGATACGCAGTATTTT. This sequence encodes CASRTSGAHTDTQYF.

The chain recombines TRBV7-9 with TRBJ1-1; D perhaps matches TRBD1 (5 bases). Trimming took off 2 bases at V and 7 bases at J, with 11 bases between the two ends. The CDR3 length is 13 residues. Germline V gene data show CDR1 as SEHNR and CDR2 as FQNEAQ (reference sequence). The CDR3 coding sequence is TGTGCCAGCAGCTTACAGGGTCTCAGTGAAGCTTTCTTT. Protein: CASSLQGLSEAFF.

The chain joins TRBV28 to TRBJ2-1, with a possible D match to TRBD2 (7 bases). V dropped 6 bases and J dropped 4 bases, with 13 bases sitting between them. This CDR3 spans 14 amino acids. CDR1 and CDR2 from the germline V gene are MDHEN and SYDVKM. The CDR3 loop reads CASRGGERYNEQFF. In nucleotides, the CDR3 is TGTGCCAGCAGAGGGGGGGAGCGATACAATGAGCAGTTCTTC.

The count of this clone is one. The rearrangement links TRBV6-5 to TRBJ1-2, with 8 bases aligning to TRBD1. This CDR3 has 16 residues. Germline CDR1 and CDR2: MNHEY and SVGAGI. V was clipped by 1 base and J by 4 bases; unmatched bases: 8. CDR3 loop: CASSYYSTGVSYGYTF. CDR3 sequence (DNA): TGTGCCAGCAGTTACTATTCGACAGGGGTGAGCTATGGCTACACCTTC.

This chain connects TRBV20-1 to TRBJ2-1; 7 bases are shared with TRBD2. The CDR3 is made up of 11 amino acids. Germline loops: CDR1 DFQATT, CDR2 SNEGSKA (reference sequence). V gave up 5 bases and J gave up 7 bases; unmatched junction bases: 2. The DNA for the CDR3 is TGCAGTGCTCGGACTAGTAATGAGCAGTTCTTC. As protein: CSARTSNEQFF.

This rearrangement joins TRBV19 to TRBJ2-7; weak D call: TRBD2 (5 bases). The CDR3 loop spans 16 amino acids. Germline assignment: CDR1 LNHDA and CDR2 SQIVND (reference sequence). The V and J ends lost 3 bases and 0 bases respectively, with 15 bases between them. This CDR3 is CASSMGRTSFSYEQYF. The CDR3 DNA sequence: TGTGCCAGTAGTATGGGAAGGACTTCCTTCTCCTACGAGCAGTACTTC.

The J gene is TRBJ1-4, the V gene TRBV11-1, with no clear D. V gave up 0 bases and J gave up 7 bases, with 6 bases separating them. Germline V CDR1 and CDR2: SGHAT, FQDESV (reference sequence). The CDR3 is 13 residues long. CDR3 loop: CASSLARSEKLFF. In nucleotides, the CDR3 is TGTGCCAGCAGCTTAGCGCGGAGTGAAAAACTGTTTTTT.

The chain links TRBV9 to TRBJ1-2, with D possibly matching TRBD1 (5 bases). V was pared by 3 bases and J by 2 bases, with 8 bases between. Germline-derived CDR1 and CDR2 are SGDLS and YYNGEE. CDR3 size: 13 residues. Here the CDR3 DNA reads TGTGCCAGCAGCGCCAGGGCCAACTATGGCTACACCTTC. Amino acid sequence: CASSARANYGYTF.

The genes are TRBV18 and TRBJ1-2; 7 bases agree with TRBD1. V shed 3 bases, J shed 8 bases, and the junction held 18 bases outside the gene matches. This CDR3 has 17 amino acids. Germline V lookup: CDR1 KGHSH, CDR2 LQKENI. CDR3: CASSPSGTAAGVWGYTF. Written as DNA, the CDR3 is TGTGCCAGCTCACCTTCCGGGACAGCTGCCGGTGTTTGGGGCTACACCTTC.

V usage is TRBV25-1 and J usage is TRBJ2-1; D might be TRBD2 (6 bases). V was cut by 3 bases and J by 8 bases, with 11 bases left in between. This CDR3 is 13 amino acids long. The germline V gene has CDR1 MGHDK and CDR2 SYGVNS. The CDR3 protein is CASSDGRRYEQFF. The CDR3 DNA follows: TGTGCCAGCAGTGACGGGAGACGCTATGAGCAGTTCTTC.

J is TRBJ2-1 and V is TRBV5-5, with 9 bases that match TRBD2. The V segment lost 4 bases and the J segment 4 bases; nucleotides outside the gene matches: 6. Germline values: CDR1 SGHKS, CDR2 YYEKEE (reference sequence). The CDR3 extends over 15 amino acids. CDR3 sequence: CASSTRAGGYNEQFF. CDR3 coding DNA: TGTGCCAGCAGCACCCGCGCGGGGGGGTACAATGAGCAGTTCTTC.

The CDR3 coding sequence is TGTGCCATCAAGGGGGAGGGACAGGGATCGAACACTGAAGCTTTCTTT. Amino acids: CAIKGEGQGSNTEAFF. J is TRBJ1-1 and V is TRBV10-3; TRBD1 aligns across 9 bases. The CDR3 totals 16 residues. Germline V gene data show CDR1 as ENHRY and CDR2 as SYGVKD. V gave up 7 bases and J gave up 1 base; unmatched junction bases: 10.

The chain joins TRBV4-1 to TRBJ1-1; 7 positions match TRBD1. This CDR3 has 17 residues. The trim removed 3 bases at V and 2 bases at J, leaving 12 bases unmatched. The germline V gene encodes CDR1 MGHRA and CDR2 YSYEKL. CDR3 DNA sequence: TGCGCCAGCAGCCATGCAGCGCCGGGACAGCGAAACACTGAAGCTTTCTTT. It codes for CASSHAAPGQRNTEAFF.

The V call is TRBV7-2, the J call TRBJ1-1; D remains ambiguous. Trimming cost V 5 bases and J 1 base, with 11 bases left between them. Germline V CDR1 and CDR2: SGHTA, FQGNSA. The CDR3 is made up of 14 amino acids. This CDR3 reads CASSITSKNTEAFF. For the CDR3, the DNA is TGTGCCAGCAGCATCACGTCTAAGAACACTGAAGCTTTCTTT.

The chain has TRBV10-3 and TRBJ1-5, with 8 bases matching TRBD1. The CDR3 spans 14 residues. The germline gives CDR1 ENHRY, CDR2 SYGVKD. The V segment lost 6 bases and the J segment 3 bases; nucleotides outside the gene matches: 4. The CDR3 loop reads CAISPGGLNQPQHF. CDR3 DNA: TGTGCCATCAGCCCAGGGGGCCTCAATCAGCCCCAGCATTTT.

V and J are TRBV21-1 and TRBJ2-3; the table's D call TRBD2 went unverified against the DNA. TRBV21-1 is reported as a pseudogene. This CDR3 contains 20 residues. This CDR3 is CASSNHLVLKRVTSTDTQYF. As DNA, the CDR3 is TGTGCCAGCAGCAACCACTTAGTATTAAAGCGGGTAACTAGCACAGATACGCAGTATTTT.